This TCR beta chain was recorded in a study of blood T cells in healthy people across ages. In the study overall: Capture via template switching afforded approximately one barcoded beta molecule per two T cells.

This clonotype was observed a handful of times. In germline, CDR1 is SEHNR, CDR2 FQNEAQ (reference sequence). Deletions cut 2 bases from V and 0 bases from J, with 13 bases between. This CDR3 is 16 amino acids long. The use of a sample-barcoded 5' primer and a J-beta primer mix characterized a second PCR of about 7 to 12 cycles. TCRdb fed the 5' RACE reads into MiXCR, producing one record per CDR3 protein. The sample includes over a million distinct CDR3 sequences, 20% to 25% of them seen just once. This sample was shared with a second study, whose subject was T cells of mothers and their children.

The V call is TRBV7-9, the J call TRBJ2-5; tentative D call: TRBD2 (6 bases). The sequenced sample was blood. The TCR originated in a girl aged 2 to 10 in good health. The CDR3 sequence: CASSLLEGQYQETQYF. CDR3 nucleotides: TGTGCCAGCAGCTTACTGGAGGGGCAATACCAAGAGACCCAGTACTTC.